This is a list of T cell receptor beta chains from one sample in a study of blood T cell repertoires in COVID-19. TCRdb's table, derived via immunoSEQ multiplex PCR, lists solely in-frame clones and lacks some. The table lists 120,000 to 150,000 clones, 75% to 85% of them singletons. Sequenced input: peripheral blood. The receptors shown here come from an elderly woman with acute or convalescent COVID-19. Both conserved end residues are part of each CDR3. The D gene is left open where the match is weak. Size values are once, few and many counts, or a class for expanded clones, and some rows have none.

TRBV28	TRBD1	once	TRBJ2-5	CASSPDREGTQYF	TGTGCCAGCAGTCCCGACAGGGAAGGGACCCAGTACTTC
TRBV19	TRBD2	NA	TRBJ2-1	CASATGLVYNEQFF	TGTGCCAGTGCAACCGGACTAGTCTACAATGAGCAGTTCTTC
TRBV28	NA	once	TRBJ1-2	CASSLSEGQLTGYTF	TGTGCCAGCAGTTTATCGGAGGGTCAGCTTACTGGCTACACCTTC
TRBV5-4	NA	NA	TRBJ1-2	CASSSPPGSFNYGYTF	TGTGCCAGCAGCTCCCCTCCAGGAAGCTTTAACTATGGCTACACCTTC
TRBV2	TRBD2	NA	TRBJ2-3	CASKASGGGDTQYF	TGTGCCAGCAAGGCTAGCGGGGGGGGAGATACGCAGTATTTT
TRBV19	TRBD2	few	TRBJ2-1	CASSKGLASEQFF	TGTGCCAGTAGTAAGGGACTAGCGAGTGAGCAGTTCTTC
TRBV13	TRBD2	NA	TRBJ2-3	CASSSATGGITDTQYF	TGTGCCAGCAGCTCCGCAACGGGGGGTATCACAGATACGCAGTATTTT
TRBV19	TRBD1	once	TRBJ1-2	CASSITVTGIGGYTF	TGTGCCAGTAGTATAACGGTGACAGGGATTGGTGGCTACACCTTC
TRBV3-1/TRBV3-2	TRBD1	NA	TRBJ2-7	CASSQIDRGGDEQYF	TGTGCCAGCAGCCAAATCGACAGGGGGGGAGACGAGCAGTACTTC
TRBV5-1	TRBD1	NA	TRBJ1-1	CASSSDFSDRADMNTEAFF	TGCGCCAGCAGCTCAGATTTTTCGGACAGGGCCGACATGAACACTGAAGCTTTCTTT
TRBV14	NA	NA	TRBJ2-7	CASSQDGNFGDSYEQYF	TGTGCCAGCAGCCAAGATGGTAATTTCGGAGACTCCTACGAGCAGTACTTC
TRBV30	TRBD1	NA	TRBJ1-2	CAWSPELGQGTSWRYGYTF	TGTGCCTGGAGTCCGGAGCTAGGACAGGGGACGTCGTGGAGGTATGGCTACACCTTC
TRBV6-5	TRBD1	NA	TRBJ1-1	CASKRQGVTEAFF	TGTGCCAGCAAGAGACAGGGGGTCACTGAAGCTTTCTTT
TRBV11-2	TRBD2	NA	TRBJ2-1	CASSWSAGGTYNEQFF	TGTGCCAGCAGCTGGTCGGCGGGAGGGACCTACAATGAGCAGTTCTTC
TRBV27	NA	NA	TRBJ1-5	CASRRSWDNTQPQHF	TGTGCCAGCAGGAGGTCCTGGGACAACACTCAGCCCCAGCATTTT
TRBV27	TRBD1	NA	TRBJ1-5	CASSSQGFSNQPQHF	TGTGCCAGCAGTTCACAGGGGTTTAGCAATCAGCCCCAGCATTTT
TRBV2	NA	NA	TRBJ2-1	CASSGYTDRTRPSRNSYNEQFF	TGTGCCAGCAGCGGTTACACCGACAGGACAAGACCTAGCCGGAACTCCTACAATGAGCAGTTCTTC
TRBV19	NA	few	TRBJ1-1	CASSTRGSGTEAFF	TGTGCCAGTAGTACAAGGGGGTCTGGCACTGAAGCTTTCTTT
TRBV5-1	NA	NA	TRBJ1-6	CASSLALNSPLHF	TGCGCCAGCAGCTTGGCTCTGAATTCACCCCTCCACTTT
TRBV13	NA	NA	TRBJ1-2	CASSLRRGWVRNGYTF	TGTGCCAGCAGCTTGAGGAGGGGTTGGGTCCGCAATGGCTACACCTTC
TRBV9	NA	NA	TRBJ2-3	CASSVFFRGRGADTQYF	TGTGCCAGCAGCGTATTCTTTCGAGGGAGAGGTGCAGATACGCAGTATTTT
TRBV11-2	NA	NA	TRBJ1-6	CASSFSSYNSPLHF	TGTGCCAGCAGCTTCAGCTCCTATAATTCACCCCTCCACTTT
TRBV5-1	TRBD2	NA	TRBJ2-7	CASTAAGVSYEQYF	TGCGCCAGCACCGCGGCGGGGGTTTCCTACGAGCAGTACTTC
TRBV27	NA	once	TRBJ1-1	CASSRGAEAFF	TGTGCCAGCAGTCGGGGGGCTGAAGCTTTCTTT
TRBV28	TRBD1	NA	TRBJ2-5	CASSFVYRGRKETQYF	TGTGCCAGCAGTTTTGTTTACAGGGGGAGAAAAGAGACCCAGTACTTC
TRBV6-1	NA	once	TRBJ1-3	CASSEDRAGNTIYF	TGTGCCAGCAGTGAAGACAGGGCGGGAAACACCATATATTTT
TRBV19	TRBD1	NA	TRBJ1-6	CASSPDRGNSPLHF	TGTGCCAGTAGTCCGGACAGGGGGAATTCACCCCTCCACTTT
TRBV2	NA	NA	TRBJ2-3	CASSEGTPPMNTQYF	TGTGCCAGCAGTGAAGGGACTCCCCCCATGAATACGCAGTATTTT
TRBV5-6	NA	NA	TRBJ1-6	CASSRVANSPLHF	TGTGCCAGCAGCCGCGTTGCGAATTCACCCCTCCACTTT
TRBV27	TRBD1	NA	TRBJ2-7	CASSTYTGTGGDEQYF	TGTGCCAGCAGTACATACACCGGGACAGGGGGCGACGAGCAGTACTTC
TRBV29-1	TRBD2	NA	TRBJ2-4	CSARLAGTIQYF	TGCAGCGCCAGACTAGCGGGGACCATTCAGTACTTC
TRBV18	TRBD1	NA	TRBJ1-1	CASSPSRGYDREWNTEAFF	TGTGCCAGCTCACCATCCCGCGGCTACGACAGGGAATGGAACACTGAAGCTTTCTTT
TRBV19	NA	NA	TRBJ1-2	CASSQSLAGYTF	TGTGCCAGTAGTCAAAGTTTGGCCGGCTACACCTTC
TRBV2	NA	NA	TRBJ1-4	CASSVTVARNEKLFF	TGTGCCAGCAGTGTAACGGTAGCCAGAAATGAAAAACTGTTTTTT
TRBV27	TRBD1	NA	TRBJ1-2	CASRQQGARLGYTF	TGTGCCAGCAGGCAACAGGGGGCGCGGCTTGGCTACACCTTC
TRBV5-6	NA	NA	TRBJ2-7	CASSYPGGLSSGGTYEQYF	TGTGCCAGCAGTTACCCCGGGGGGCTTTCCAGCGGTGGTACCTACGAGCAGTACTTC
TRBV9	TRBD2	NA	TRBJ2-5	CASSPGTSRKTQYF	TGTGCCAGCAGCCCCGGGACTAGCAGGAAGACCCAGTACTTC
TRBV20-1	TRBD1	NA	TRBJ1-2	CSASVTGTGNGYTF	TGCAGTGCTAGTGTTACCGGGACAGGGAATGGCTACACCTTC
TRBV5-1	TRBD2	NA	TRBJ2-2	CASSFPSGSVTGELFF	TGCGCCAGCAGCTTCCCTAGCGGGAGTGTTACCGGGGAGCTGTTTTTT
TRBV5-1	NA	NA	TRBJ1-4	CASSFRTATNEKLFF	TGCGCCAGCAGCTTCAGGACAGCAACTAATGAAAAACTGTTTTTT
TRBV19	TRBD2	NA	TRBJ2-1	CASSSRTSVEQFF	TGTGCCAGTAGTAGTAGGACTAGCGTTGAGCAGTTCTTC
TRBV11-1	TRBD2	once	TRBJ2-3	CASSLVGRETDTQYF	TGTGCCAGCAGCTTAGTGGGGCGGGAGACAGATACGCAGTATTTT